These T cell receptor beta chains were read from a single sample in a study of beta chain features in type 1 diabetes. The protocol was immunoSEQ multiplex PCR, while the TCRdb copy is restricted to in-frame clones and leaves out a portion. The sample has around 310,000 clones, about 10% seen once; the top ten hold 0.015%. Source material: naive CD4+ T cells from blood. The receptors here all came from a woman in her 30s in good health. CDR3s include the opening cysteine and the closing phenylalanine or tryptophan. The D gene is left open where the match is weak. Clone size appears in some rows only: once, few, many, or a class for an expanded clone.

j_gene | abundance | v_gene | d_gene | CDR3aa | CDR3nt
TRBJ2-5 | . | TRBV14 | TRBD2 | CASSRWTSGREQETQYF | TGTGCCAGCAGCCGCTGGACTAGCGGGAGGGAACAAGAGACCCAGTACTTC
TRBJ2-7 | few | TRBV7-9 | TRBD2 | CASSPLAGAYEQYF | TGTGCCAGCAGCCCACTAGCGGGAGCCTACGAGCAGTACTTC
TRBJ2-7 | . | TRBV28 | . | CASSLPGESSYEQYF | TGTGCCAGCAGTTTGCCGGGGGAGAGCTCCTACGAGCAGTACTTC
TRBJ2-1 | few | TRBV7-9 | TRBD2 | CASSLGLAGVPFF | TGTGCCAGCAGCTTAGGCCTAGCGGGAGTCCCGTTCTTC
TRBJ2-3 | once | TRBV28 | . | CASSLQSRQSTDTQYF | TGTGCCAGCAGTTTACAATCTAGGCAGTCCACAGATACGCAGTATTTT
TRBJ2-4 | . | TRBV4-3 | TRBD2 | CASSHSGWRESQKAKNIQYF | TGCGCCAGCAGCCATTCGGGATGGCGGGAGAGCCAAAAAGCCAAAAACATTCAGTACTTC
TRBJ2-3 | few | TRBV7-3 | TRBD2 | CASSLTGLATDTQYF | TGTGCCAGCAGCTTAACGGGACTAGCGACAGATACGCAGTATTTT
TRBJ2-7 | . | TRBV2 | TRBD2 | CASSEARASGGSSYEQYF | TGTGCCAGCAGCGAAGCCCGCGCGAGCGGGGGGAGCTCCTACGAGCAGTACTTC
TRBJ2-7 | . | TRBV9 | TRBD1 | CASSVGLSDRGVYEQYF | TGTGCCAGCAGCGTAGGGCTTTCGGACAGGGGAGTTTACGAGCAGTACTTC
TRBJ2-1 | . | TRBV18 | TRBD1 | CASSPPGQGVRSYNEQFF | TGTGCCAGCTCACCACCGGGACAGGGGGTTAGGTCCTACAATGAGCAGTTCTTC
TRBJ2-7 | . | TRBV7-2 | . | CASSSRRGNYEQYF | TGTGCCAGCAGCTCGAGACGGGGGAACTACGAGCAGTACTTC
TRBJ2-3 | . | TRBV7-3 | TRBD2 | CASSFRAGSTDTQYF | TGTGCCAGCAGCTTCCGAGCGGGAAGCACAGATACGCAGTATTTT
TRBJ1-4 | few | TRBV29-1 | . | CSVKGGGEKLFF | TGCAGCGTAAAAGGGGGTGGTGAAAAACTGTTTTTT
TRBJ2-5 | . | TRBV5-4 | . | CASSQATVQETQYF | TGTGCCAGCAGCCAAGCGACAGTCCAAGAGACCCAGTACTTC
TRBJ2-5 | . | TRBV7-9 | . | CASSTRGVQETQYF | TGTGCCAGCAGCACCCGGGGAGTCCAAGAGACCCAGTACTTC
TRBJ2-3 | few | TRBV30 | . | CAWTTPFQDTQYF | TGTGCCTGGACAACACCCTTTCAAGATACGCAGTATTTT
TRBJ2-3 | few | TRBV28 | . | CASSPRRQEATSTDTQYF | TGTGCCAGCAGTCCCCGTCGACAGGAGGCCACTAGCACAGATACGCAGTATTTT
TRBJ2-7 | few | TRBV20-1 | TRBD2 | CSARVPGGQYF | TGCAGTGCTAGAGTGCCGGGAGGGCAGTACTTC
TRBJ2-1 | . | TRBV5-1 | . | CASSSSVSSYNEQFF | TGCGCCAGCAGTTCTAGCGTAAGCTCCTACAATGAGCAGTTCTTC
TRBJ1-1 | . | TRBV6-5 | . | CASSYLRVMNTEAFF | TGTGCCAGCAGTTACCTCAGGGTTATGAACACTGAAGCTTTCTTT
TRBJ2-1 | few | TRBV7-6 | TRBD2 | CASSYLGGTSYNEQFF | TGTGCCAGCAGCTACTTGGGAGGGACCTCCTACAATGAGCAGTTCTTC
TRBJ2-5 | . | TRBV29-1 | TRBD2 | CSAQPGRPETQYF | TGCAGCGCCCAACCCGGGAGGCCAGAGACCCAGTACTTC
TRBJ2-3 | few | TRBV5-1 | TRBD1 | CASSSRTGSLSDTQYF | TGCGCCAGCAGCTCCCGGACAGGGTCGCTGTCAGATACGCAGTATTTT
TRBJ2-1 | few | TRBV11-2 | . | CASSLDRGGPSYNEQFF | TGTGCCAGCAGCTTAGATCGTGGTGGGCCCTCCTACAATGAGCAGTTCTTC
TRBJ1-4 | . | TRBV11-1 | TRBD1 | CASSLDDRGLIF | TGTGCCAGCAGCCTGGACGACAGGGGATTGATTTTT
TRBJ2-7 | . | TRBV27 | TRBD1 | CASSPMPRQGEQYF | TGTGCCAGCAGCCCCATGCCCCGACAGGGCGAGCAGTACTTC
TRBJ2-1 | few | TRBV6-1 | TRBD2 | CASSVLAGGYYNEQFF | TGTGCCAGCAGTGTACTAGCGGGAGGCTACTACAATGAGCAGTTCTTC
TRBJ2-3 | few | TRBV9 | . | CASSVGPGQGDTQYF | TGTGCCAGCAGCGTAGGTCCGGGGCAGGGGGATACGCAGTATTTT
TRBJ2-1 | few | TRBV29-1 | . | CSVVEGSYNEQFF | TGCAGCGTTGTCGAGGGATCCTACAATGAGCAGTTCTTC